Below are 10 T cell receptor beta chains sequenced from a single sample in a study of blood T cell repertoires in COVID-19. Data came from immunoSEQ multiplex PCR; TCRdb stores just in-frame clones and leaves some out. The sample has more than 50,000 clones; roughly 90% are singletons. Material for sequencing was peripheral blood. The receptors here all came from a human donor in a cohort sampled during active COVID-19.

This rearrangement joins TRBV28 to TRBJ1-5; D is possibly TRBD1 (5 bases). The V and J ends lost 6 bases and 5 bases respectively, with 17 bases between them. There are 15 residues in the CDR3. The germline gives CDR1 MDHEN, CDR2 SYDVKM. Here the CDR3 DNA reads TGTGCCAGCAGGTTCGAGACAGACGTTTATCAGCCCCAGCATTTT. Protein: CASRFETDVYQPQHF.

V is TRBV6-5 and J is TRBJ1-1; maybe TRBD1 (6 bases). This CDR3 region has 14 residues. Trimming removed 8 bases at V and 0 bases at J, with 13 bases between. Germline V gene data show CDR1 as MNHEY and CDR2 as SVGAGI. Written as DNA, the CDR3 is TGTGCCAGCTCCGCAGGGGAAATGAACACTGAAGCTTTCTTT. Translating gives CASSAGEMNTEAFF.

CDR3: CASSLRENTEAFF. In DNA form, the CDR3 reads TGTGCCAGCAGCTTAAGAGAGAACACTGAAGCTTTCTTT. V gene TRBV7-9 combines with J gene TRBJ1-1; D is uncertain. The CDR3 has 13 residues. Germline lookup yields CDR1 SEHNR and CDR2 FQNEAQ (reference sequence). V was trimmed by 2 bases and J by 1 base, leaving 5 bases between them.

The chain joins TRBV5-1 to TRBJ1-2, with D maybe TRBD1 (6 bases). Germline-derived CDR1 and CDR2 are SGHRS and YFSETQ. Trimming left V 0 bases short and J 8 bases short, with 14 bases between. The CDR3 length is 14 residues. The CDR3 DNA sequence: TGCGCCAGCAGCTTGGGACAGGCCGCGAGCGGCTACACCTTC. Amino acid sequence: CASSLGQAASGYTF.

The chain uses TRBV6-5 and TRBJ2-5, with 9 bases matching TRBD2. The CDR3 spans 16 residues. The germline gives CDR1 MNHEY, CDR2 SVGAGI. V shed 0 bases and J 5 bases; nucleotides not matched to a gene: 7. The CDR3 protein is CASSYSGSGSSETQYF. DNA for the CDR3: TGTGCCAGCAGTTACTCGGGTAGCGGGAGTAGTGAGACCCAGTACTTC.

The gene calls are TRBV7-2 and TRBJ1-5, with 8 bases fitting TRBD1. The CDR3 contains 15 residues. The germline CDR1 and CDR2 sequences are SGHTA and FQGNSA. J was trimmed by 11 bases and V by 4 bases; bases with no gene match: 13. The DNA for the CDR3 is TGTGCCAGCAGCTCGACAGGCCTGGGACAGGAGGCCCAGCATTTT. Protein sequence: CASSSTGLGQEAQHF.

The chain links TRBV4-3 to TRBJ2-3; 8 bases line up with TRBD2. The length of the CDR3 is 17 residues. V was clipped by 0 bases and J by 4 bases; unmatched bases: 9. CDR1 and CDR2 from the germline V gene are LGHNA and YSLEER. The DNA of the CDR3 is TGCGCCAGCAGCCAAGACAGCCAAACTAGCGGCGCAGATACGCAGTATTTT. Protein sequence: CASSQDSQTSGADTQYF.

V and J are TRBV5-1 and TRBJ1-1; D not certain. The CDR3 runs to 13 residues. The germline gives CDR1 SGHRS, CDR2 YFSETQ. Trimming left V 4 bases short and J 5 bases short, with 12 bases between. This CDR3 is CASSAGLTTEAFF. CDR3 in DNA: TGCGCCAGCAGCGCCGGACTGACGACTGAAGCTTTCTTT.

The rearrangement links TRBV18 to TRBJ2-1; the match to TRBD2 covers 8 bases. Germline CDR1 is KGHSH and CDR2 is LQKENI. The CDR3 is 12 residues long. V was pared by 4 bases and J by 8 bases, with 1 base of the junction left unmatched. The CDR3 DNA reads TGTGCCAGCTCACTTAGCGGGGATGAGCAGTTCTTC. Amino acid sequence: CASSLSGDEQFF.

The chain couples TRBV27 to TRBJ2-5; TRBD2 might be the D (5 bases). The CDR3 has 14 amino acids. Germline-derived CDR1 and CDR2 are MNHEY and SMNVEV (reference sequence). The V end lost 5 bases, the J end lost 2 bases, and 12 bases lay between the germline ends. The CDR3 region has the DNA TGTGCCAGCAGTCCTCCCCGGAGGCAAGAGACCCAGTACTTC. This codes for CASSPPRRQETQYF.